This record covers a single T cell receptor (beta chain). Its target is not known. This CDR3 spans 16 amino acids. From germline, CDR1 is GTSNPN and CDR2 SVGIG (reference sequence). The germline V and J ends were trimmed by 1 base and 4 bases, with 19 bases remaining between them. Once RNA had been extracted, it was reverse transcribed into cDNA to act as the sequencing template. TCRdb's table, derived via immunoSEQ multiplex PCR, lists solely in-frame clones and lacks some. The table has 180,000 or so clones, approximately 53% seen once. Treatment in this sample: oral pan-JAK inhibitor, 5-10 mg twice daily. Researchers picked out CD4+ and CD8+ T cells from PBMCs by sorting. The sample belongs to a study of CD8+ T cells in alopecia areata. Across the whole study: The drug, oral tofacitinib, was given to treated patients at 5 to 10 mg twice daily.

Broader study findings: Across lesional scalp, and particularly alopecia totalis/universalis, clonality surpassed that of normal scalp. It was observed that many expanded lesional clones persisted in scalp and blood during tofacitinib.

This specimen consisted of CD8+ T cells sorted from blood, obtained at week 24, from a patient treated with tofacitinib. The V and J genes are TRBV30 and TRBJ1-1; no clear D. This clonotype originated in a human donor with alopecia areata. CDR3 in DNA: TGTGCCTGGAGTGGAGGACGGAGCCACCGGGCCACTGAAGCTTTCTTT. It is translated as CAWSGGRSHRATEAFF.